This TCR beta chain comes out of a study of immune evolution from preneoplasia to lung adenocarcinoma. After pathologic assessment, macro-dissection selected premalignant or tumor cells for extraction. About this clone: Its antigen is currently unknown.

General study findings and limits: Normal lung had the highest top T cell clone frequencies.

Profiling relied on immunoSEQ multiplex PCR, and the TCRdb table lists in-frame clones only, not all of them. The data hold more than 2,500 clones, with 65% to 90% observed a single time. Sequenced input: FFPE atypical adenomatous hyperplasia tissue from the lung. Subset noted: atypical adenomatous hyperplasia (AAH), lung preneoplasia. This TCR was recovered from a person in their 70s with lung adenocarcinoma.

The chain's CDR3 is CASTPDPTGELFF. As DNA, the CDR3 is TGCGCCAGCACCCCGGACCCCACCGGGGAGCTGTTTTTT. The chain is built from TRBV10-1 and TRBJ2-2; D not resolved. Trimming removed 7 bases at V and 4 bases at J, with 10 bases between. The CDR3 consists of 13 residues. Per germline, CDR1 WNHNN and CDR2 SYGVQD (reference sequence).